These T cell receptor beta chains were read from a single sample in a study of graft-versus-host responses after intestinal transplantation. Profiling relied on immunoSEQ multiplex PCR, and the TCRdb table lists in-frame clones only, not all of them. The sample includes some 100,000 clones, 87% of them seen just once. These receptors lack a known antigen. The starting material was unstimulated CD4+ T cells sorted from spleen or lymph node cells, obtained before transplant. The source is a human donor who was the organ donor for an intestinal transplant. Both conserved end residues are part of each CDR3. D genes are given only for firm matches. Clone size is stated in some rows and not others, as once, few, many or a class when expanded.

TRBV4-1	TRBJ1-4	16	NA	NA	TGCGCCAGCAGCCAACCAGGGGCAGGGTCTAATGAAAAACTGTTTTTT	CASSQPGAGSNEKLFF
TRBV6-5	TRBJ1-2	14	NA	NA	TGTGCCAGCAGTCAAGAGAGGGGCAACTATGGCTACACCTTC	CASSQERGNYGYTF
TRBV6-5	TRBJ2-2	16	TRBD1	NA	TGTGCCAGCAGTTCCCTCGGTGGGACAGGGGCCGGGGAGCTGTTTTTT	CASSSLGGTGAGELFF
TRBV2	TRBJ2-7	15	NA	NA	TGTGCCAGCAGTGCTCCGGGACCCAACTCCTACGAGCAGTACTTC	CASSAPGPNSYEQYF
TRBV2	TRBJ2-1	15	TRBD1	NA	TGTGCCAGCAGTCTCGACAGGGCGGTGTACAATGAGCAGTTCTTC	CASSLDRAVYNEQFF
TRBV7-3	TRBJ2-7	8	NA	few	TGTGCCAGCAGCTTAAACCCCTTC	CASSLNPF
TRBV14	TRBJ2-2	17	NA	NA	TGTGCCAGCAGCCCCTGGATTGGGGGACGGTACACCGGGGAGCTGTTTTTT	CASSPWIGGRYTGELFF
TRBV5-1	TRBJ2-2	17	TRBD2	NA	TGCGCCAGCAGCTTGGTACGAGCGGGGGCTTTCACCGGGGAGCTGTTTTTT	CASSLVRAGAFTGELFF
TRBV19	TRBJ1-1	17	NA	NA	TGTGCCAGTAGTACACCAGACAGGCGGGGACCCAACACTGAAGCTTTCTTT	CASSTPDRRGPNTEAFF
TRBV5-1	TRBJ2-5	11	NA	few	TGCGCCAGCAGCTCGCAAGAGACCCAGTACTTC	CASSSQETQYF
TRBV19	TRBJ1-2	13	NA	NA	TGTGCCAGTAGTGGCGTTGGGGGCTATGGCTACACCTTC	CASSGVGGYGYTF
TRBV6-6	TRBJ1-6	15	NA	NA	TGTGCCAGCAGTTACTCGGGCGAGACGAATTCACCCCTCCACTTT	CASSYSGETNSPLHF
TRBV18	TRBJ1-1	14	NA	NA	TGTGCCAGCTCACCACCTGTAAAAGGCCCGGTAGCTTTCTTT	CASSPPVKGPVAFF
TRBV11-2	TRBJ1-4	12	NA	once	TGTGCCAGCAGCTTCAACCACGAAAAACTGTTTTTT	CASSFNHEKLFF
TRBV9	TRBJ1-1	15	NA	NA	TGTGCCAGCAGCGTAGAGGGCAGCGCGAACACTGAAGCTTTCTTT	CASSVEGSANTEAFF
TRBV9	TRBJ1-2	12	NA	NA	TGTGCCAGCAGCCCCCACGTAGGGGGCTACACCTTC	CASSPHVGGYTF
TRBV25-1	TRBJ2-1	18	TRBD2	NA	TGTGCCAGCAGTGAATTGGGACTAGCGGGGGGGCGAGACAATGAGCAGTTCTTC	CASSELGLAGGRDNEQFF
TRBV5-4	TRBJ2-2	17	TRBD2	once	TGTGCCAGCAGCTTGGCGCGCGGGGGAACGAACACCGGGGAGCTGTTTTTT	CASSLARGGTNTGELFF
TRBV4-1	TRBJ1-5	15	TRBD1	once	TGCGCCAGCAGCCAAGAAACCAGGGGGGATCAGCCCCAGCATTTT	CASSQETRGDQPQHF
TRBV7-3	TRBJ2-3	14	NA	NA	TGTGCCAGCAGCTTAGGGCAGCCCACAGATACGCAGTATTTT	CASSLGQPTDTQYF
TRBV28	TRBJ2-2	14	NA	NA	TGTGCCAGCAGTTGGGGACTTCCCACAGGGGAGCTGTTTTTT	CASSWGLPTGELFF
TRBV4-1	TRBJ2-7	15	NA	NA	TGCGCCAGCAGTAGCTTCGGGACTGGCACCTACGAGCAGTACTTC	CASSSFGTGTYEQYF
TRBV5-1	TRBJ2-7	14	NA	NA	TGCGCCAGCAGCTTTTCAGGCCTATCCTACGAGCAGTACTTC	CASSFSGLSYEQYF
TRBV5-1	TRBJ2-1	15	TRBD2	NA	TGCGCCAGCAGCACGGGACTAGCGGGGACCAATGAGCAGTTCTTC	CASSTGLAGTNEQFF
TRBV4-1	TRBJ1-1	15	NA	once	TGCGCCAGCAGCCAAGTCAGCAGCAGGGTGACTGAAGCTTTCTTT	CASSQVSSRVTEAFF
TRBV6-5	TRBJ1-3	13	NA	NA	TGTGCCAGCAGTTACAGGGAAGGAAACACCATATATTTT	CASSYREGNTIYF
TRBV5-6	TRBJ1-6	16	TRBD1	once	TGTGCCAGCAGCTTGGATCAGGGGGCTCCTAATTCACCCCTCCACTTT	CASSLDQGAPNSPLHF
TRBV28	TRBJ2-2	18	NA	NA	TGTGCCAGCAGTTTGGGCGGGGTACTGGACGCGAACACCGGGGAGCTGTTTTTT	CASSLGGVLDANTGELFF
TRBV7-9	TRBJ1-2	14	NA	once	TGTGCCAGCAGCTTAGCGGGGGAAAACTATGGCTACACCTTC	CASSLAGENYGYTF
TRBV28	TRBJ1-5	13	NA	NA	TGTGCCAGCAGTTTGTACCTCAATCAGCCCCAGCATTTT	CASSLYLNQPQHF
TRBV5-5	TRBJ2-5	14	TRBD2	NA	TGTGCCAGCAGCTTTACGGGGGGGAAAGAGACCCAGTACTTC	CASSFTGGKETQYF
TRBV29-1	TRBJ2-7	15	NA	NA	TGCAGCGTTGAAGCAGAAGGGGGGACACTCCTCGAGCAGTACTTC	CSVEAEGGTLLEQYF
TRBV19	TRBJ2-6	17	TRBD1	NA	TGTGCCAGTAGGGGGACAGGGGCTGTCTCTGGGGCCAACGTCCTGACTTTC	CASRGTGAVSGANVLTF
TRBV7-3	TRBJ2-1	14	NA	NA	TGTGCCAGCAGCTTGCGAGGGCAGATTCATGAGCAGTTCTTC	CASSLRGQIHEQFF
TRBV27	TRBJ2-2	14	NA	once	TGTGCCAGCTCCGGGACAAAGAACACCGGGGAGCTGTTTTTT	CASSGTKNTGELFF
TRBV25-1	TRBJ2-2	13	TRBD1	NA	TGTGCCAGCAGGGACAGGGGGCTCGGGGAGCTGTTTTTT	CASRDRGLGELFF
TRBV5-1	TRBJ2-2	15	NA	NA	TGCGCCAGCAGCTTGGTGGCCATCCAGACCGGGGAGCTGTTTTTT	CASSLVAIQTGELFF
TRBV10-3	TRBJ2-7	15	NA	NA	TGTGCCATCAGTGAGTCGACGGAGGTCTCCTACGAGCAGTACTTC	CAISESTEVSYEQYF
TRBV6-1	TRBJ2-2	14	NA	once	TGTGCCAGCAGAAGACGGTCCAACACCGGGGAGCTGTTTTTT	CASRRRSNTGELFF
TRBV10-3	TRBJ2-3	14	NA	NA	TGTGCCATCAGTGACAGAATTAGCACAGATACGCAGTATTTT	CAISDRISTDTQYF
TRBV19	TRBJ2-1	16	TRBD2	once	TGTGCCAGTAGTATAGTTCTAGCGGGGTCCTACAATGAGCAGTTCTTC	CASSIVLAGSYNEQFF